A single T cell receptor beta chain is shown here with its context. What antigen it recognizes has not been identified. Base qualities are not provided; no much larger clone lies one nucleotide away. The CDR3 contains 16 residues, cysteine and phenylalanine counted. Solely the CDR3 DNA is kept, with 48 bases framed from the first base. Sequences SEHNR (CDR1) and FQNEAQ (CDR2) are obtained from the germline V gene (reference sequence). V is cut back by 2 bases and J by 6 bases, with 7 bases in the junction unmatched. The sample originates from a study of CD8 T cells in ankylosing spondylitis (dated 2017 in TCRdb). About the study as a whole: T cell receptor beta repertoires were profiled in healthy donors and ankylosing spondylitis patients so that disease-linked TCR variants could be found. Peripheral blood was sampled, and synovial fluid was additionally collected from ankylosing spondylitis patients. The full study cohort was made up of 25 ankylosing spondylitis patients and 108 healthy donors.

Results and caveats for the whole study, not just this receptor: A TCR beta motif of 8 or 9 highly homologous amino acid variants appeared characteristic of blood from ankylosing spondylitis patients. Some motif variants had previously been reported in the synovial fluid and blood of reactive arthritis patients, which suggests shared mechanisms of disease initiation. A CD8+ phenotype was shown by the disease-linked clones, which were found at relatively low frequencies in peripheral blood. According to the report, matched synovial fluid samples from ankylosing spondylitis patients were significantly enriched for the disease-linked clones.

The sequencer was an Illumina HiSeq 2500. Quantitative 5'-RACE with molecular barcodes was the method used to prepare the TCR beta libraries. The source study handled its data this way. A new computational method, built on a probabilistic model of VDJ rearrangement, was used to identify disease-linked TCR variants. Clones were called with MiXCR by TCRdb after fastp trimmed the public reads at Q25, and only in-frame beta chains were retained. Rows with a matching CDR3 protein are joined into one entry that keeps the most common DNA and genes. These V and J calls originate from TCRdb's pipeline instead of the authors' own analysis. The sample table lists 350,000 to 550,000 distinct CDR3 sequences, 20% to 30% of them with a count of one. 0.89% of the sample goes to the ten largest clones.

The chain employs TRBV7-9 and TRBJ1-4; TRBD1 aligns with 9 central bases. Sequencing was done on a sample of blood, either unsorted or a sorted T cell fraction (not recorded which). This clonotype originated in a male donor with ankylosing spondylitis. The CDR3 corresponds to CASSLSRTGVDEKLFF. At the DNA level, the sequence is TGTGCCAGCAGCTTATCCAGGACAGGGGTCGATGAAAAACTGTTTTTT. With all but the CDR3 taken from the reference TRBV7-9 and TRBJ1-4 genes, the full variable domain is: DTGVSQNPRHKITKRGQNVTFRCDPISEHNRLYWYRQTLGQGPEFLTYFQNEAQLEKSRLLSDRFSAERPKGSFSTLEIQRTEQGDSAMYLCASSLSRTGVDEKLFFGSGTQLSVL.